The 12 T cell receptor beta chains given below trace back to one sample, sequenced in a study of blood T cells in healthy people across ages. A second roughly 7 to 12 cycle PCR used barcoded and J-beta primers. Each CDR3 protein gets one entry after TCRdb re-called the 5' RACE reads with MiXCR. The profile covers roughly 1.6 million distinct CDR3 sequences, with approximately 32% appearing a single time and roughly 10% taken by the ten largest. Input material: blood. These receptors were taken from a woman in her twenties or thirties in good health.

V usage is TRBV10-3 and J usage is TRBJ2-1; 8 positions agree with TRBD1. There are 14 residues in the CDR3. Trimming removed 7 bases from V and 4 bases from J; junction bases left unmatched: 6. CDR1 and CDR2 from the germline V gene are ENHRY and SYGVKD. The CDR3 loop is CAINGQGIYNEQFF. For the CDR3, the DNA is TGTGCCATCAACGGACAGGGAATTTACAATGAGCAGTTCTTC.

About this clonotype itself: One end of the junction is discordant with germline, which a read error may explain. Here the CDR3 DNA reads TGTGTCAGCAGCCCCGGACTAGCGGGAGGCTATGAGCAGTTCTTC. Protein product: CVSSPGLAGGYEQFF. The V gene is TRBV4-2, the J gene TRBJ2-1; 14 bases are a match to TRBD2. Germline-derived CDR1 and CDR2 are LGHNA and YNFKEQ. The length of the CDR3 is 15 residues.

The gene calls are TRBV12-3 or TRBV12-4 and TRBJ2-2; D remains unclear. V dropped 3 bases and J dropped 4 bases, with 9 bases sitting between them. CDR3 length equals 14 residues. CDR3 protein: CASSFGAPTGELFF. The CDR3 region has the DNA TGTGCCAGCAGTTTCGGTGCGCCCACCGGGGAGCTGTTTTTT.

This clonotype was counted a few times. The chain couples TRBV12-3 or TRBV12-4 to TRBJ2-7; TRBD2 might be the D (6 bases). The CDR3 consists of 13 residues. V lost 3 bases and J 6 bases, leaving 12 bases between the germline ends. For the CDR3, the DNA is TGTGCCAGCAGTTTCCTCTCGGGGGTCGAGCAGTACTTC. It translates to CASSFLSGVEQYF.

The J gene is TRBJ1-2, the V gene TRBV7-9; D perhaps matches TRBD1 (5 bases). Germline loops: CDR1 SEHNR, CDR2 FQNEAQ (reference sequence). V was trimmed by 7 bases and J by 7 bases, leaving 16 bases between them. This CDR3 comprises 13 residues. The CDR3 nucleotides are TGTGCCAGCACCTCCGGGACGGGAGGTGGCTACACCTTC. Its protein product is CASTSGTGGGYTF.

This clonotype was seen a handful of times. The rearrangement links TRBV2 to TRBJ1-5; 7 bases are shared with TRBD1. J was trimmed by 4 bases and V by 4 bases; bases with no gene match: 4. The germline gives CDR1 SNHLY, CDR2 FYNNEI. The CDR3 extends over 14 amino acids. For the CDR3, the DNA is TGTGCCAGCAGTGTAGAGGGGGCGAATCAGCCCCAGCATTTT. Amino acids: CASSVEGANQPQHF.

The rearrangement joins TRBV29-1 to TRBJ2-1; 9 nucleotides agree with TRBD1. The J segment lost 6 bases and the V segment lost 7 bases, leaving 7 bases of the junction unmatched. This CDR3 region has 13 residues. Germline lookup yields CDR1 SQVTM and CDR2 ANQGSEA. CDR3 DNA: TGCAGCGCAGGGACAGGGAACTGCAATGAGCAGTTCTTC. Its translation: CSAGTGNCNEQFF.

Written as DNA, the CDR3 is TGTGCCAGCAGTCCCCTCTTGGCGAACACTGAAGCTTTCTTT. It specifies CASSPLLANTEAFF. V and J are TRBV28 and TRBJ1-1, with D hard to call. The CDR3 runs to 14 residues. Deletions cut 5 bases from V and 1 base from J, with 11 bases between. Germline V gene sequence: CDR1 MDHEN, CDR2 SYDVKM.

V is TRBV9 and J is TRBJ1-1; D perhaps matches TRBD1 (5 bases). The germline V gene has CDR1 SGDLS and CDR2 YYNGEE. The V and J ends lost 3 bases and 0 bases respectively, with 15 bases between them. The CDR3 is made up of 16 amino acids. The CDR3 region has the DNA TGTGCCAGCAGCGCAGGCACCGGGACGGTGAACACTGAAGCTTTCTTT. Translation: CASSAGTGTVNTEAFF.

With respect to this clonotype: At one of its ends the junction is not consistent with the germline gene, which may arise from a read error. The chain uses TRBV20-1 and TRBJ2-7, with 7 bases aligning to TRBD1. CDR3 size: 15 residues. Per germline, CDR1 DFQATT and CDR2 SNEGSKA (reference sequence). CDR3 DNA: TGCAGTCCTAGGGGGCGACGACTAAGCTCCTACGAGCAGTACTTC. It specifies CSPRGRRLSSYEQYF.

Of note for this clonotype: The missing conserved phenylalanine or tryptophan at the end of this CDR3 makes a read error likely. J is TRBJ2-1 and V is TRBV9, with D possibly matching TRBD1 (6 bases). Between the trimmed V and J ends, which lost 0 bases and 3 bases, there was a span of 10 bases. This CDR3 comprises 15 residues. From germline, CDR1 is SGDLS and CDR2 YYNGEE. The chain's CDR3 is CASSVDGGNYNEQFV. The CDR3 nucleotides are TGTGCCAGCAGCGTAGATGGGGGCAACTACAATGAGCAGTTCGTC.

The V gene is TRBV19, the J gene TRBJ1-5, with D perhaps matching TRBD1 (6 bases). V gave up 4 bases and J gave up 4 bases, with 14 bases separating them. Looked up from germline, CDR1 is LNHDA and CDR2 is SQIVND (reference sequence). This CDR3 contains 15 residues. CDR3 DNA sequence: TGTGCCAGTAGTACGGACAGCCCGAGGAATCAGCCCCAGCATTTT. This codes for CASSTDSPRNQPQHF.